These 32 T cell receptor beta chains share one sample of origin, sequenced in a study of cytomegalovirus exposure and HLA in healthy donors (dated by TCRdb to about 2017). The receptor library was made with the immunoSEQ multiplex PCR assay. The multiplex PCR relied on a mix of 60 forward primers for TCR Vbeta segments and 13 reverse primers for TCR Jbeta segments. The table was pulled from immuneACCESS by TCRdb, which kept in-frame rearrangements only. Such tables lose some clones; where checked, under half of the loss comes from unresolved V genes, and the rest has no known cause. This sample is represented by 140,000 to 150,000 clones; roughly three quarters of them were singletons. The biggest ten clones account for under 3% of the sample. Sequencing was done on a sample of PBMCs. The receptors originated from a female donor in good health and CMV-seronegative.

The chain links TRBV19 to TRBJ1-5; TRBD1 matches at 7 bases. With V trimmed by 6 bases and J by 0 bases, 14 bases remained unmatched. The CDR3 spans 18 residues. In germline, CDR1 is LNHDA, CDR2 SQIVND (reference sequence). The DNA for the CDR3 is TGTGCCAGTAGGCAGACAGGGACGTTTCCTTATAGCAATCAGCCCCAGCATTTT. Translating gives CASRQTGTFPYSNQPQHF.

The chain carries TRBV11-2 and TRBJ2-1, with a tentative D call TRBD2 (7 bases). Between the trimmed V and J ends, which lost 3 bases and 3 bases, there was a span of 15 bases. Looked up from germline, CDR1 is SGHAT and CDR2 is FQNNGV. CDR3 length equals 16 residues. The CDR3 protein is CASSLTGGHFYNEQFF. The DNA of the CDR3 is TGTGCCAGCAGCTTGACGGGGGGACATTTCTACAATGAGCAGTTCTTC.

Only one count was recorded for this clone. The CDR3 loop is CASSLLGHPSGGNTIYF. The CDR3 DNA reads TGTGCCAGCAGTTTATTAGGACACCCTTCTGGAGGAAACACCATATATTTT. The chain carries TRBV28 and TRBJ1-3; D perhaps matches TRBD1 (5 bases). Trimming removed 1 base from V and 4 bases from J, with 17 bases in between. The CDR3 runs 17 residues. In germline, CDR1 is MDHEN, CDR2 SYDVKM.

J is TRBJ2-5 and V is TRBV6-5; the D gene is possibly TRBD1 (6 bases). The DNA end lines up better with TRBJ2-7; the J call may be wrong. CDR3 length: 14 residues. Germline CDR1 MNHEY, CDR2 SVGAGI. The DNA for the CDR3 is TGTGCCAGCAGTTACTGGGGGCTAGCAGGCGAGCAGTACTTC. Its protein product is CASSYWGLAGEQYF.

Note on this clone: Other DNA variants within this sample encode the same CDR3. CDR3 region: CASSSTGSGANVLTF. As DNA, the CDR3 is TGTGCCAGCAGTTCGACAGGCTCTGGGGCCAACGTCCTGACTTTC. The chain has TRBV27 and TRBJ2-6; weak D call: TRBD1 (6 bases). Trimming took off 4 bases at V and 0 bases at J, with 7 bases between the two ends. This CDR3 comprises 15 residues. The germline V gene has CDR1 MNHEY and CDR2 SMNVEV (reference sequence).

The chain employs TRBV29-1 and TRBJ1-1; D uncertain. The ends were cut back, 7 bases at V and 5 bases at J, with 17 bases in the middle. This CDR3 region has 13 residues. Germline CDR1 SQVTM, CDR2 ANQGSEA. Here the CDR3 reads CSALSGLRTEAFF. For the CDR3, the DNA is TGCAGCGCCCTCAGCGGGCTTAGGACTGAAGCTTTCTTT.

This clone was recorded many times. This rearrangement joins TRBV28 to TRBJ1-6; a possible D gene is TRBD1 (5 bases). V lost 7 bases, J lost 4 bases, and 8 bases lay in between. This CDR3 region has 13 residues. Germline V CDR1 and CDR2: MDHEN, SYDVKM. The CDR3 is CASTRGYNSPLHF. In DNA form, the CDR3 reads TGTGCCAGCACCCGGGGGTATAATTCACCCCTCCACTTT.

The genes are TRBV6-5 and TRBJ1-2; 9 nucleotides match TRBD1. CDR3 length: 15 amino acids. The V and J ends lost 4 bases and 7 bases, in that order; junction bases with no gene match: 10. The germline gives CDR1 MNHEY, CDR2 SVGAGI. CDR3 amino acids: CASSSLTGGLGGYTF. For the CDR3, the DNA is TGTGCCAGCAGTTCCCTGACAGGGGGATTAGGTGGCTACACCTTC.

The chain recombines TRBV9 with TRBJ2-5, with 8 bases identical to TRBD1. The CDR3 has 14 amino acids. Per the germline V gene, CDR1 is SGDLS and CDR2 is YYNGEE. V was clipped by 3 bases and J by 5 bases; unmatched bases: 6. For the CDR3, the DNA is TGTGCCAGCAGCGCCCCAGGGGGCTGGGAGACCCAGTACTTC. Translation: CASSAPGGWETQYF.

The rearrangement uses TRBV27 and TRBJ2-2; 7 bases fit TRBD2. V was pared by 3 bases and J by 9 bases, with 13 bases of the junction left unmatched. Germline V gives CDR1 MNHEY, CDR2 SMNVEV (reference sequence). This CDR3 comprises 16 residues. CDR3 sequence: CASSFSGRGQERELFF. The CDR3 DNA reads TGTGCCAGCAGTTTTTCAGGGAGGGGTCAAGAAAGGGAGCTGTTTTTT.

The V call is TRBV28, the J call TRBJ2-2; D may be TRBD2 (6 bases). Germline CDR1 is MDHEN and CDR2 is SYDVKM. The CDR3 sequence is 17 residues long. V lost 0 bases, J lost 0 bases, and 11 bases lay in between. CDR3 in DNA: TGTGCCAGCAGTTTATGGACGGGAGTCCCGAACACCGGGGAGCTGTTTTTT. This encodes CASSLWTGVPNTGELFF.

J is TRBJ1-4 and V is TRBV28; TRBD1 agrees at 9 bases. Germline trimming cut 1 base from V and 8 bases from J; bases unmatched to any gene: 5. Germline V gives CDR1 MDHEN, CDR2 SYDVKM. CDR3 size: 15 residues. The chain's CDR3 is CASSLLGQGWEKLFF. DNA for the CDR3: TGTGCCAGCAGTTTATTGGGACAGGGTTGGGAAAAACTGTTTTTT.

This clone was picked up a small number of times. This sequence joins TRBV10-1 and TRBJ1-5; D is possibly TRBD1 (6 bases). CDR1 WNHNN and CDR2 SYGVQD come from the germline V gene (reference sequence). The CDR3 totals 16 residues. The V end lost 3 bases, the J end lost 4 bases, and 16 bases lay between the germline ends. CDR3 residues: CASSEVGQGSNQPQHF. Written as DNA, the CDR3 is TGCGCCAGCAGTGAAGTAGGGCAGGGGAGTAATCAGCCCCAGCATTTT.

V is TRBV10-3 and J is TRBJ1-2, with D unresolved. From germline, CDR1 is ENHRY and CDR2 SYGVKD. V was trimmed by 10 bases and J by 0 bases, leaving 15 bases between them. The CDR3 totals 14 residues. CDR3 in amino acids: CATLPVQANYGYTF. CDR3 DNA sequence: TGTGCCACCCTCCCGGTGCAGGCTAACTATGGCTACACCTTC.

The genes are TRBV5-1 and TRBJ2-2, with TRBD2 identical over 9 bases. V gave up 5 bases and J gave up 6 bases; unmatched junction bases: 8. The CDR3 sequence is 15 residues long. Looked up from germline, CDR1 is SGHRS and CDR2 is YFSETQ. The CDR3 sequence: CASSLSGGPAGELFF. CDR3 sequence (DNA): TGCGCCAGCAGTCTTAGCGGGGGACCGGCCGGGGAGCTGTTTTTT.

The chain employs TRBV5-6 and TRBJ2-7; D is ambiguous. The germline V gene encodes CDR1 SGHDT and CDR2 YYEEEE. This CDR3 region has 14 residues. V lost 1 base to trimming and J lost 3 bases, with 11 bases between them. CDR3 in DNA: TGTGCCAGCAGCTTGTTCCCAGGTCACTACGAGCAGTACTTC. It specifies CASSLFPGHYEQYF.

The chain recombines TRBV19 with TRBJ2-3, with D possibly TRBD1 on 5 matching bases. Between the trimmed V and J ends, which lost 1 base and 5 bases, there was a span of 7 bases. Germline loops: CDR1 LNHDA, CDR2 SQIVND (reference sequence). The CDR3 spans 13 residues. As DNA, the CDR3 is TGTGCCAGTAGTATAGGCAGGGAAGATACGCAGTATTTT. This encodes CASSIGREDTQYF.

This chain uses TRBV4-3 with TRBJ2-1; 7 nucleotides line up with TRBD1. The V gene's germline CDR1 is LGHNA and CDR2 YSLEER. With 4 bases clipped from V and 6 bases from J, the junction kept 9 bases outside the gene matches. The CDR3 covers 15 residues. As DNA, the CDR3 is TGCGCCAGCAGCCGAGAGACGCAGGGGGTCAATGAGCAGTTCTTC. It specifies CASSRETQGVNEQFF.

The rearrangement links TRBV27 to TRBJ2-2, with 7 bases fitting TRBD2. This CDR3 contains 15 residues. Trimming removed 6 bases from V and 4 bases from J; junction bases left unmatched: 8. CDR1 is MNHEY and CDR2 is SMNVEV in the germline V gene (reference sequence). CDR3 nucleotides: TGTGCCAGCAGCCTAACAGGACTAGTCACCGGGGAGCTGTTTTTT. This encodes CASSLTGLVTGELFF.

This clone has more than one count but fewer than ten. The chain uses TRBV5-6 and TRBJ1-5; TRBD1 matches at 7 bases. J lost 5 bases, V lost 2 bases, and 10 bases had no gene match. CDR1 is SGHDT and CDR2 is YYEEEE in the germline V gene. The CDR3 covers 16 residues. For the CDR3, the DNA is TGTGCCAGCAGCTTAGGGCAGGGGGGATTACATCAGCCCCAGCATTTT. Its protein product is CASSLGQGGLHQPQHF. The whole variable domain, filled in from reference TRBV5-6 and TRBJ1-5, reads DAGVTQSPTHLIKTRGQQVTLRCSPKSGHDTVSWYQQALGQGPQFIFQYYEEEERQRGNFPDRFSGHQFPNYSSELNVNALLLGDSALYLCASSLGQGGLHQPQHFGDGTRLSIL.

The gene calls are TRBV5-6 and TRBJ2-5; D is ambiguous. V was clipped by 8 bases and J by 4 bases, with 33 bases between them. The CDR3 is 19 residues long. The V gene's germline CDR1 is SGHDT and CDR2 YYEEEE. The CDR3 DNA reads TGTGCCAGGGCCAACCGATTCTCTCGACCCTTTTCTGAGCGAGAGACCCAGTACTTC. Translation: CARANRFSRPFSERETQYF.

A note on this clone: One end of the junction fails to match germline, which may point to a read error. This rearrangement joins TRBV6-1 to TRBJ1-2; 12 nucleotides align to TRBD1. The germline gives CDR1 MNHNS, CDR2 SASEGT. The length of the CDR3 is 16 residues. CDR3 nucleotide sequence: TGTGCCAGCAGTGAATCGGGGGGACAGGGGGCGTATGGCTACCCCTTC. Its translation is CASSESGGQGAYGYPF.

The rearrangement joins TRBV19 to TRBJ2-3; possibly TRBD2 for D (5 bases). The V end lost 1 base, the J end lost 1 base, and 12 bases lay between the germline ends. The CDR3 has 16 amino acids. CDR1 and CDR2 (germline): LNHDA, SQIVND (reference sequence). CDR3 bases: TGTGCCAGTAGTATAGGGGCCGGGATCGGCACAGATACGCAGTATTTT. Its translation is CASSIGAGIGTDTQYF.

The chain employs TRBV5-5 and TRBJ2-1; 9 bases are a match to TRBD1. Germline V CDR1 and CDR2: SGHKS, YYEKEE (reference sequence). There are 14 residues in the CDR3. Trimming cost V 4 bases and J 4 bases; bases outside gene matches: 3. The CDR3: CASSRDRAYNEQFF. CDR3 nucleotides: TGTGCCAGCAGCAGGGACAGGGCGTACAATGAGCAGTTCTTC.

CDR3 bases: TGTGCCAGCAGTTACTCTCCGCCAGGGAATGGTCAGCCCCAGCATTTT. This encodes CASSYSPPGNGQPQHF. The gene calls are TRBV6-5 and TRBJ1-5; possibly TRBD1 for D (5 bases). V lost 0 bases and J lost 6, with 15 bases in between. CDR1 and CDR2 (germline): MNHEY, SVGAGI. This CDR3 region has 16 residues.

In its sample, this clone was seen once. V usage is TRBV5-1 and J usage is TRBJ1-2; 8 bases map to TRBD1. CDR1 SGHRS and CDR2 YFSETQ come from the germline V gene. The CDR3 sequence is 16 residues long. V trimming: 1 base; J trimming: 4 bases; junction bases outside the gene matches: 9. CDR3 in amino acids: CASSLTGGPGGYGYTF. The CDR3 nucleotides are TGCGCCAGCAGCTTGACAGGGGGGCCCGGGGGCTATGGCTACACCTTC.

The gene calls are TRBV7-2 and TRBJ2-1; D might be TRBD1 (5 bases). The CDR3 contains 18 residues. V was cut by 7 bases and J by 3 bases, with 25 bases left in between. Germline values: CDR1 SGHTA, CDR2 FQGNSA. In DNA form, the CDR3 reads TGTGCCAGCACTATTCCCGGGCAGGGCCCAATTATCTACAATGAGCAGTTCTTC. Its translation: CASTIPGQGPIIYNEQFF. The full variable domain, with the rest looked up from reference TRBV7-2 and TRBJ2-1, is GAGVSQSPSNKVTEKGKDVELRCDPISGHTALYWYRQSLGQGLEFLIYFQGNSAPDKSGLPSDRFSAERTGGSVSTLTIQRTQQEDSAVYLCASTIPGQGPIIYNEQFFGPGTRLTVL.

The genes are TRBV14 and TRBJ2-6; unclear D gene. The CDR3 has 17 residues. The V and J ends lost 0 bases and 0 bases respectively, with 9 bases between them. CDR1 is SGHDN and CDR2 is FVKESK in the germline V gene. CDR3 loop: CASSQDGHLSGANVLTF. The DNA of the CDR3 is TGTGCCAGCAGCCAAGATGGGCACCTCTCTGGGGCCAACGTCCTGACTTTC.

This clone turned up a few times. The chain uses TRBV5-1 and TRBJ1-1, with a possible D match to TRBD1 (5 bases). V was cut by 6 bases and J by 0 bases, with 12 bases left in between. The germline V gene encodes CDR1 SGHRS and CDR2 YFSETQ. This CDR3 contains 14 residues. The CDR3 spells CASKPAGMNTEAFF. CDR3 nucleotides: TGCGCCAGCAAGCCGGCAGGGATGAACACTGAAGCTTTCTTT.

The rearrangement joins TRBV14 to TRBJ2-1, with TRBD2 matching 11 bases. The CDR3 has 15 amino acids. Germline CDR1 reads SGHDN; CDR2 reads FVKESK. Trimming at V came to 7 bases and at J to 10 bases, leaving 12 bases not matched to a gene. This CDR3 is CASKGGLAGGREQFF. The CDR3 DNA is TGTGCCAGCAAGGGGGGGCTAGCGGGGGGACGAGAGCAGTTCTTC.

The chain carries TRBV5-5 and TRBJ2-7; D remains unclear. The CDR3 is 12 amino acids. Trimming took off 2 bases at V and 3 bases at J, with 6 bases between the two ends. CDR1 SGHKS and CDR2 YYEKEE come from the germline V gene (reference sequence). The CDR3 region has the DNA TGTGCCAGCAGCTTTTCTCGCTACGAGCAGTACTTC. It codes for CASSFSRYEQYF.

The chain couples TRBV7-9 to TRBJ2-2; 11 bases are a match to TRBD1. J gave up 6 bases and V 8 bases, and 14 bases lay outside the gene matches. The germline gives CDR1 SEHNR, CDR2 FQNEAQ (reference sequence). The CDR3 totals 17 residues. This CDR3 is CASQDLAGQGGAGELFF. As DNA, the CDR3 is TGTGCCAGCCAAGATCTCGCGGGACAGGGGGGAGCCGGGGAGCTGTTTTTT. The full variable domain, with the rest looked up from reference TRBV7-9 and TRBJ2-2, is DTGVSQNPRHKITKRGQNVTFRCDPISEHNRLYWYRQTLGQGPEFLTYFQNEAQLEKSRLLSDRFSAERPKGSFSTLEIQRTEQGDSAMYLCASQDLAGQGGAGELFFGEGSRLTVL.